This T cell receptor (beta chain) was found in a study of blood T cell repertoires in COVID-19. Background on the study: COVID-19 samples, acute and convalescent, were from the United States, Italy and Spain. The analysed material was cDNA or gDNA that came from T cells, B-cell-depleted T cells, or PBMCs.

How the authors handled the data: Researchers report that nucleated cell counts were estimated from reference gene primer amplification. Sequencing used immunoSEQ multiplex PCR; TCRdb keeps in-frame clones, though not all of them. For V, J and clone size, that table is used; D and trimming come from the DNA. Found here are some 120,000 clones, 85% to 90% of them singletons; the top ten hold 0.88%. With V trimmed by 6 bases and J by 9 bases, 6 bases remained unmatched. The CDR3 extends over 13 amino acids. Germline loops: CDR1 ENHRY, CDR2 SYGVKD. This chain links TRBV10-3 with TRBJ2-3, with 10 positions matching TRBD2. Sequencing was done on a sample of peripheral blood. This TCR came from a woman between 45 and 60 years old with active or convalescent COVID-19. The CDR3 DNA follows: TGTGCCATCAGCGGGACTAGCGAGGCCACGCAGTATTTT. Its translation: CAISGTSEATQYF.